This T cell receptor (beta chain) emerged from a study of T cells in Graves' hyperthyroidism and ophthalmopathy. Amplified TCR beta CDR3 regions came from RNA transcripts. Using the HTBI primer set, a first-round RT-PCR was run on the TCR CDR3. TCRdb ran MiXCR on the multiplex PCR reads and lists one entry per CDR3 protein. Counted here are about 840,000 distinct CDR3 sequences, roughly 40% occurring once; the ten biggest clones make up approximately 8.7%. The CDR3 length is 8 residues, termini included. Germline CDR1 reads MGHRA; CDR2 reads YSYEKL. Concerning this clonotype: Since the CDR3 does not end with the conserved phenylalanine or tryptophan, this likely comes from a read error. The DNA is omitted, as the CDR3 cannot be located on it reliably, and the CDR3 follows TCRdb's listing.

The source material was blood. The rearrangement links TRBV4-1 to TRBJ1-2. The clonotype originates from a man between 18 and 35 years old with Graves' hyperthyroidism. The CDR3 protein is CASSQDRG.